What follows are 2 T cell receptor beta chains derived from one specimen sequenced in a study of response to subunit inactivated influenza vaccine. TCRdb used MiXCR to reprocess the RT-PCR reads, holding one entry per CDR3 protein. The data contain around 190,000 distinct CDR3 sequences, nearly 9.5% of them singletons. The sequences come from non-naive T cells sorted from PBMCs, collected on the day of vaccination. These receptors all stem from a man aged 50 to 60 who received an inactivated influenza vaccine.

The rearrangement joins TRBV20-1 to TRBJ2-7; 12 nucleotides match TRBD2. The trim removed 4 bases at V and 0 bases at J, leaving 4 bases unmatched. This CDR3 is 15 amino acids long. The germline V gene encodes CDR1 DFQATT and CDR2 SNEGSKA (reference sequence). As DNA, the CDR3 is TGCAGTGCTATTGGACTAGCGGGATTCTCCTACGAGCAGTACTTC. It codes for CSAIGLAGFSYEQYF.

This chain links TRBV20-1 with TRBJ1-5; D uncertain. The V end lost 3 bases, the J end lost 0 bases, and 9 bases lay between the germline ends. Germline loops: CDR1 DFQATT, CDR2 SNEGSKA (reference sequence). CDR3 length: 14 residues. The CDR3 loop reads CSASFPYSNQPQHF. CDR3 nucleotide sequence: TGCAGTGCTAGCTTCCCTTATAGCAATCAGCCCCAGCATTTT.